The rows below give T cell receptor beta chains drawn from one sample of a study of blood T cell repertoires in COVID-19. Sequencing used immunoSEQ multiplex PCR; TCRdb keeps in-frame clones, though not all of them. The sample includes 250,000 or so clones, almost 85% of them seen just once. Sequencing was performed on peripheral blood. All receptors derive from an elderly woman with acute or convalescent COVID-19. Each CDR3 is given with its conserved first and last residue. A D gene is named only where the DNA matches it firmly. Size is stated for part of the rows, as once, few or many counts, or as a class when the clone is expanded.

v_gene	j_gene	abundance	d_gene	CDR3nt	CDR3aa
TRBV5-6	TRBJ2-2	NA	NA	TGTGCCAGCAGCTATTACAGGGCGAACACCGGGGAGCTGTTTTTT	CASSYYRANTGELFF
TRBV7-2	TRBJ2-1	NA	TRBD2	TGTGCCAGCAGCTTAGCAATAGCGGGAGGGTCCTACAATGAGCAGTTCTTC	CASSLAIAGGSYNEQFF
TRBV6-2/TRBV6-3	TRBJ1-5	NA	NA	TGTGCCAGCAGCTCGCAGGGCTACAATCAGCCCCAGCATTTT	CASSSQGYNQPQHF
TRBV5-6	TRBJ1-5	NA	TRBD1	TGTGCCAGCAGCGAAGGGACAGGGGACAATCAGCCCCAGCATTTT	CASSEGTGDNQPQHF
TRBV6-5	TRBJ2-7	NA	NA	TGTGCCAGTAGGTCGGTGGCAGGGTCCTACGAGCAGTACTTC	CASRSVAGSYEQYF
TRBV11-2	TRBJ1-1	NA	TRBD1	TGTGCCAGCAGTCGACAGGGACGGCCGATGAACACTGAAGCTTTCTTT	CASSRQGRPMNTEAFF
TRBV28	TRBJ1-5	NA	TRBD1	TGTGCCAGCAGTATAAAGACAGGGGGTTGGAATCAGCCCCAGCATTTT	CASSIKTGGWNQPQHF
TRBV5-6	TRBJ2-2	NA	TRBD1	TGTGCCAGCAGCTTGGGGGACAGAGGGGACACCGGGGAGCTGTTTTTT	CASSLGDRGDTGELFF
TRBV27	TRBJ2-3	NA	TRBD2	TGTGCCAGCAGTTTATCGAAGCGGGAGGTAGATACGCAGTATTTT	CASSLSKREVDTQYF
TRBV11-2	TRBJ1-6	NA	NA	TGTGCCAGCAGCTTAGCTGGAGGCTATAATTCACCCCTCCACTTT	CASSLAGGYNSPLHF
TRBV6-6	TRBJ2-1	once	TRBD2	TGTGCCAGCACTGGATATAGCGGGGGGGCTTACAATGAGCAGTTCTTC	CASTGYSGGAYNEQFF
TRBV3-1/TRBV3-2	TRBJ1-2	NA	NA	TGTGCCAGCAGCCAAGATCTTAGGGGGAACTATGGCTACACCTTC	CASSQDLRGNYGYTF
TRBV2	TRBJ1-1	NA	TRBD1	TGTGCCAGCAGTGACACAGGGGTGACCGAAGCTTTCTTT	CASSDTGVTEAFF
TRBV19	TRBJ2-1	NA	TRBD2	TGTGCCACACGCCATGCTAGCGGGAGCGTCGGTGAGCAGTTCTTC	CATRHASGSVGEQFF
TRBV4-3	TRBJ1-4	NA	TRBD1	TGCGCCAGCAGCCATTCGGAGGGGGCCTACCCTGAAAAACTGTTTTTT	CASSHSEGAYPEKLFF
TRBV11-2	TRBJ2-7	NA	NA	TGTGCCAGCAGCTTAGGGCGCCCAGGGGACGAGCAGTACTTC	CASSLGRPGDEQYF
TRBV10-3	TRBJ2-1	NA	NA	TGTGCCATCAGTGACGTCTTCTACAATGAGCAGTTCTTC	CAISDVFYNEQFF
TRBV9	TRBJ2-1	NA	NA	TGTGCCAGCAGCGTAGGTGGGGACACGGCCTACAATGAGCAGTTCTTC	CASSVGGDTAYNEQFF
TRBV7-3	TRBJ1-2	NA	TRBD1	TGTGCCAGCAGCTCCCTTGGCCCGGGACAGGGAAAGGGCTACACCTTC	CASSSLGPGQGKGYTF
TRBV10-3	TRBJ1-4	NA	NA	TGTGCCATCAGTGAGGTAGCTCTTGGTGAAAAACTGTTTTTT	CAISEVALGEKLFF
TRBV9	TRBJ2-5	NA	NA	TGTGCCAGCAGCCTATGGGCAGGTGGTCAAGAGACCCAGTACTTC	CASSLWAGGQETQYF
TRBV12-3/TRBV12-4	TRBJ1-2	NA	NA	TGTGCCAGCAGTATGGACACCTCCTATGGCTACACCTTC	CASSMDTSYGYTF
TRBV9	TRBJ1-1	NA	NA	TGTGCCAGCAGCGTTAGCTATCGCCCCGGGGGCACTGAAGCTTTCTTT	CASSVSYRPGGTEAFF
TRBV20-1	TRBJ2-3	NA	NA	TGCAGTGCGATTCGGTCAGATACGCAGTATTTT	CSAIRSDTQYF
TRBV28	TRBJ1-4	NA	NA	TGTGCCAGCAGTCGCCCAGGCCCGGAAGACGAAAAACTGTTTTTT	CASSRPGPEDEKLFF
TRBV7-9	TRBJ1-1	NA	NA	TGTGCCAGCATCACTGTTAACACTGAAGCTTTCTTT	CASITVNTEAFF